The entry that follows covers one T cell receptor beta chain sequence. A junction boundary mismatches the germline segment, possibly from a read error. Per the study methods: Amplifying reference gene primers gave estimates of nucleated cell counts. TCRdb's copy holds only in-frame clones and misses some; the assay was immunoSEQ multiplex PCR. D and trimming were read from the DNA, whereas the V and J calls and clone size are those reported in that table. The sample yields approximately 430,000 clones, 75% to 90% seen once. This sample is drawn from a study of blood T cell repertoires in COVID-19. For the study at large: The samples span acute and convalescent COVID-19 from the United States, Italy and Spain.

Germline V gene data show CDR1 as MGHDK and CDR2 as SYGVNS. CDR3 length equals 16 residues. This sequence originates from a woman aged 25 to 39 with active or convalescent COVID-19. The chain couples TRBV25-1 to TRBJ2-3; 9 positions agree with TRBD2. The sequencing input was peripheral blood. The CDR3 spells CASSEGSGTSRDTQYF. The CDR3 DNA follows: TGTGCCAGCAGTGAAGGATCCGGGACTAGCAGAGATACGCAGTATTTT.